These 5 T cell receptor beta chains originate from one sample sequenced in a study of lymphopenia after photon versus proton radiotherapy (dated by TCRdb to between 2017 and 2020). Library preparation employed the immunoSEQ multiplex PCR assay. TCRdb retrieved this table from immuneACCESS and kept in-frame rearrangements only. Not all clones are present; in checked studies, unresolved V genes account for under half, and no reason is known for the remainder. The sample has tens of thousands of clones on record, around nine tenths of them singletons. The ten largest clonotypes hold nearly 15% of the sample. Sequenced material: peripheral blood, taken from a patient treated with photon-based radiotherapy. These receptors originate from a man in his sixties with cholangiocarcinoma.

As for this clone: The missing conserved phenylalanine or tryptophan at the end of this CDR3 makes a read error likely. The chain couples TRBV19 to TRBJ1-2, with TRBD1 matching over 8 bases. CDR1 LNHDA and CDR2 SQIVND come from the germline V gene (reference sequence). V shed 5 bases and J 6 bases; nucleotides not matched to a gene: 17. This CDR3 is built from 17 residues. The CDR3: CASSFRSGQGAWNGYTL. The CDR3 coding sequence is TGTGCCAGTAGTTTCCGCTCTGGACAGGGAGCGTGGAATGGCTACACCCTC.

The chain has TRBV7-9 and TRBJ2-7; D possibly matches TRBD1 or TRBD2 (5 bases each). The CDR3 consists of 13 residues. Per germline, CDR1 SEHNR and CDR2 FQNEAQ (reference sequence). Trimming took 7 bases from V and 0 from J, leaving 10 bases between them. The chain's CDR3 is CASNEGPSYEQYF. The CDR3 bases are TGTGCCAGCAACGAGGGGCCCTCCTACGAGCAGTACTTC.

The chain couples TRBV5-1 to TRBJ2-7; D is tentatively TRBD1 or TRBD2 (5 bases each). V lost 4 bases, J lost 5 bases, and 19 bases lay in between. Germline V lookup: CDR1 SGHRS, CDR2 YFSETQ. This CDR3 has 15 amino acids. The CDR3 sequence: CASSPPGRPVDEQYF. DNA for the CDR3: TGCGCCAGCAGCCCCCCGGGACGCCCGGTAGACGAGCAGTACTTC.

This clone was found once. The chain couples TRBV5-1 to TRBJ2-7, with a tentative D call TRBD2 (6 bases). Germline values: CDR1 SGHRS, CDR2 YFSETQ. The V gene lost 0 bases and the J gene lost 2 bases, with 6 bases spanning the gap. The CDR3 runs to 13 residues. DNA for the CDR3: TGCGCCAGCAGCTTGGGGACTACCTACGAGCAGTACTTC. It yields the protein CASSLGTTYEQYF.

This clone was recorded a few times. The chain joins TRBV5-1 to TRBJ2-2; D call uncertain. Germline V gives CDR1 SGHRS, CDR2 YFSETQ. The CDR3 contains 13 residues. Deletions cut 0 bases from V and 5 bases from J, with 5 bases between. The CDR3 DNA sequence: TGCGCCAGCAGCTTGGGGCCAACCGGGGAGCTGTTTTTT. Translation gives CASSLGPTGELFF.